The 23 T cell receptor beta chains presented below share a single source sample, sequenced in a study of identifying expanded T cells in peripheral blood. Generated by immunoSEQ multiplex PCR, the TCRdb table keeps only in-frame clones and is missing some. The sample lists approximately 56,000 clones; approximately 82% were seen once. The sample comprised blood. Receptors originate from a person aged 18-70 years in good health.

The CDR3, as DNA: TGTGCCAGCAGCCAGGGACTAGCGAGCACAGATACGCAGTATTTT. This sequence encodes CASSQGLASTDTQYF. The V and J genes are TRBV7-7 and TRBJ2-3; 10 nucleotides line up with TRBD2. This CDR3 has 15 residues. Per germline, CDR1 SSHAT and CDR2 FNYEAQ (reference sequence). Trimming removed 5 bases from V and 0 bases from J; junction bases left unmatched: 2.

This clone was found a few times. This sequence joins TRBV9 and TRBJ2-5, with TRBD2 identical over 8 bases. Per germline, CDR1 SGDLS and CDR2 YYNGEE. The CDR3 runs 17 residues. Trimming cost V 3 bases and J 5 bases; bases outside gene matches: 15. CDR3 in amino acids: CASSASGGRSGQETQYF. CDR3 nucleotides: TGTGCCAGCAGCGCGTCGGGGGGGCGAAGTGGTCAGGAGACCCAGTACTTC.

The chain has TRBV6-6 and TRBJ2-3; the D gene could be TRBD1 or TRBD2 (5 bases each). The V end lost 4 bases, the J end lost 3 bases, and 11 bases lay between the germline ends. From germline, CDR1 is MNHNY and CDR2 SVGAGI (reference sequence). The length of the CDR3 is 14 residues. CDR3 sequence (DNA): TGTGCCAGCAGTTGGTCCGGGGCGACAGATACGCAGTATTTT. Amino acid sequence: CASSWSGATDTQYF.

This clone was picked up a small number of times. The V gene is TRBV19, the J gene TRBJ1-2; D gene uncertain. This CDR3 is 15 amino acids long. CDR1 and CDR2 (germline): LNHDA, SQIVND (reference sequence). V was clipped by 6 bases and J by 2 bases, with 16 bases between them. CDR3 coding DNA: TGTGCCAGTAGAAAAAGTAATGGTCCAAACTATGGCTACACCTTC. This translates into CASRKSNGPNYGYTF. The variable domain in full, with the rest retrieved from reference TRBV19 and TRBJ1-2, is DGGITQSPKYLFRKEGQNVTLSCEQNLNHDAMYWYRQDPGQGLRLIYYSQIVNDFQKGDIAEGYSVSREKKESFPLTVTSAQKNPTAFYLCASRKSNGPNYGYTFGSGTRLTVV.

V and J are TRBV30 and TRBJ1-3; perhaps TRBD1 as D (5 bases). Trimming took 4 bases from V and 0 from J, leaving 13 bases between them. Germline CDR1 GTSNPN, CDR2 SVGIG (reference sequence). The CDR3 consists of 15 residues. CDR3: CAWTTGTYSGNTIYF. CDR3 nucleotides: TGTGCCTGGACTACCGGGACCTACTCTGGAAACACCATATATTTT.

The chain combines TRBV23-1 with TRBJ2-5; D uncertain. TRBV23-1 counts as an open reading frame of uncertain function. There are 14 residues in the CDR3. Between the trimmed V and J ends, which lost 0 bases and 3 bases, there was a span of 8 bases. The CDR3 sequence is CASSQSSQKETQYF. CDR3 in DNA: TGCGCCAGCAGTCAATCGTCGCAGAAAGAGACCCAGTACTTC.

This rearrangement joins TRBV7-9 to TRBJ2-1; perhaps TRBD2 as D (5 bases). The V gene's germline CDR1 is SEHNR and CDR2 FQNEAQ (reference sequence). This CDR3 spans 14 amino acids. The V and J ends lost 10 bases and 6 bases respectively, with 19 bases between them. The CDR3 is CATLGESWGNEQFF. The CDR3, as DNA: TGTGCCACCCTCGGGGAGTCATGGGGCAATGAGCAGTTCTTC.

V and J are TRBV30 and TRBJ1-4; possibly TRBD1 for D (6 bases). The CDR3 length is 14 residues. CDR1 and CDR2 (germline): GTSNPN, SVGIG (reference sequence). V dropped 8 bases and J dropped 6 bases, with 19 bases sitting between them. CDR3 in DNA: TGTGCCGGAAATTCAGGGGCTTTCGATGAAAAACTGTTTTTT. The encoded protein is CAGNSGAFDEKLFF.

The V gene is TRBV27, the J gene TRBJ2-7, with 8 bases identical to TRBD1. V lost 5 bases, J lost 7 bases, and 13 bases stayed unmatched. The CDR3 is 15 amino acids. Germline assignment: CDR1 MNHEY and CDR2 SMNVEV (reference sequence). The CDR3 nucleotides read TGTGCCAGCAGTACGGGCATCAGGGGGCGTTGGGAGCAGTACTTC. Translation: CASSTGIRGRWEQYF.

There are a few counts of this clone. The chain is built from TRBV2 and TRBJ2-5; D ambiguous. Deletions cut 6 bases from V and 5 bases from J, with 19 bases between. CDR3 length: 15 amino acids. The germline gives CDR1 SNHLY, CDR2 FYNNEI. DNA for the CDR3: TGTGCCAGCAGGTCTGCTACGGAACCAAAGGAGACCCAGTACTTC. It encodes CASRSATEPKETQYF.

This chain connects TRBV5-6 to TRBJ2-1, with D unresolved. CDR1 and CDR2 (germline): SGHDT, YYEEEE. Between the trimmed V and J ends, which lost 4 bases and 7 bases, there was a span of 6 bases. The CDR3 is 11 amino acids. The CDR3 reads CASSRKNEQFF. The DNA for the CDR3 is TGTGCCAGCAGCCGAAAAAATGAGCAGTTCTTC.

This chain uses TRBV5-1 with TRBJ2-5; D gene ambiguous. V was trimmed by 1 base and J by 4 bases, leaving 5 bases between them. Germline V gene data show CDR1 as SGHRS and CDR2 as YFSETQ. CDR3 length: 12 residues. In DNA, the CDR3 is TGCGCCAGCAGCTTGCTCGGAGAGACCCAGTACTTC. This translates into CASSLLGETQYF. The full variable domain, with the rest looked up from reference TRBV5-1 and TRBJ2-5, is KAGVTQTPRYLIKTRGQQVTLSCSPISGHRSVSWYQQTPGQGLQFLFEYFSETQRNKGNFPGRFSGRQFSNSRSEMNVSTLELGDSALYLCASSLLGETQYFGPGTRLLVL.

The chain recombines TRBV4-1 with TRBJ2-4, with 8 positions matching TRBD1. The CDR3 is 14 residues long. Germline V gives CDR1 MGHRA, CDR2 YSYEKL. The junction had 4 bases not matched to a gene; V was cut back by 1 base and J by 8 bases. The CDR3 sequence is CASSQGTGFDIQYF. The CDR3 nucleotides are TGCGCCAGCAGCCAAGGGACAGGGTTTGACATTCAGTACTTC.

The CDR3 loop reads CASSLRGAPRETQYF. The CDR3 DNA is TGTGCCAGCAGCTTAAGGGGGGCGCCGCGAGAGACCCAGTACTTC. J is TRBJ2-5 and V is TRBV7-3; D is possibly TRBD1 or TRBD2 (6 bases each). The CDR3 is 15 amino acids. The V gene's germline CDR1 is SGHTA and CDR2 FQGTGA. Trimming removed 1 base at V and 4 bases at J, with 13 bases between.

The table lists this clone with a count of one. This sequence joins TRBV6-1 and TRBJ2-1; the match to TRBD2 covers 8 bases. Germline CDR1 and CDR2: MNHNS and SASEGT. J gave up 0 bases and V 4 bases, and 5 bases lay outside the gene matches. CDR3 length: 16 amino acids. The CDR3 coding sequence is TGTGCCAGCAGTGGAGAGCGGGAGAGCTCCTACAATGAGCAGTTCTTC. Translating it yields CASSGERESSYNEQFF.

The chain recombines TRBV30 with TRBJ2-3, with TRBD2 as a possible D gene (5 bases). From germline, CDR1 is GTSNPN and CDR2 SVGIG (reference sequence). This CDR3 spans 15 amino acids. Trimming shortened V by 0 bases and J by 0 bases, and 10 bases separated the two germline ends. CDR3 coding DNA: TGTGCCTGGAGTGTGGGGAGAACTAGCACAGATACGCAGTATTTT. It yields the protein CAWSVGRTSTDTQYF.

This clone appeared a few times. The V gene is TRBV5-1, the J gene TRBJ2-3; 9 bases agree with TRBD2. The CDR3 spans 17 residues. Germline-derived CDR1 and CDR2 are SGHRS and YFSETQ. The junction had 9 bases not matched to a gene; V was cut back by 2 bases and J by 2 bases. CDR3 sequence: CASSLGTSHFYTDTQYF. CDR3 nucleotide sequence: TGCGCCAGCAGCTTAGGGACTAGCCATTTCTACACAGATACGCAGTATTTT.

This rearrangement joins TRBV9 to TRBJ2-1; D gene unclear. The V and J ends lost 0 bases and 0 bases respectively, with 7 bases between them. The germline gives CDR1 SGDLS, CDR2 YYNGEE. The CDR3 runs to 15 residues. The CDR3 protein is CASSVALGSYNEQFF. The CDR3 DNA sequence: TGTGCCAGCAGCGTAGCCCTTGGCTCCTACAATGAGCAGTTCTTC.

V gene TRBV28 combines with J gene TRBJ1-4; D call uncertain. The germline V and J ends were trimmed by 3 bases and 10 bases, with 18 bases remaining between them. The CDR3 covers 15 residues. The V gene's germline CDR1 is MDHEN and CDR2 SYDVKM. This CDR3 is CASSFGLPLNPKLFF. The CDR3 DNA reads TGTGCCAGCAGTTTCGGACTTCCTTTAAACCCAAAACTGTTTTTT.

The CDR3 DNA sequence: TGTGCCAGCAGCTTAGGGACTAGCGGGCTGAATGAGCAGTTCTTC. Protein sequence: CASSLGTSGLNEQFF. The J gene is TRBJ2-1, the V gene TRBV7-2; 11 bases are shared with TRBD2. Germline V gene sequence: CDR1 SGHTA, CDR2 FQGNSA. The CDR3 has 15 amino acids. The junction had 3 bases not matched to a gene; V was cut back by 1 base and J by 7 bases.

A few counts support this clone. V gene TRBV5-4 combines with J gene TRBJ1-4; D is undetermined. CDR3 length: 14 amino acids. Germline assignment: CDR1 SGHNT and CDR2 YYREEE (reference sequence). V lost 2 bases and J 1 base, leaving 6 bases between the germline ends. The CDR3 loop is CASSFKGTNEKLFF. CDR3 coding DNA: TGTGCCAGCAGCTTCAAGGGAACTAATGAAAAACTGTTTTTT.

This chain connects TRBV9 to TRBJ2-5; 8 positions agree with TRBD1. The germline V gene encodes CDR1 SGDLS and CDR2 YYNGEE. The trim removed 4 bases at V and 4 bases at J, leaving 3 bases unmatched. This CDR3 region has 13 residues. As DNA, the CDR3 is TGTGCCAGCAGCACTGACAGGGGAGAGACCCAGTACTTC. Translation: CASSTDRGETQYF.

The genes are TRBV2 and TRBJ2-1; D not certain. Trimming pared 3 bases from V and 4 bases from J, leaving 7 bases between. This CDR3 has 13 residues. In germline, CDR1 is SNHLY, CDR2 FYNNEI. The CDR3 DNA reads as TGTGCCAGCAGTGACAGAGGTTACAATGAGCAGTTCTTC. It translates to CASSDRGYNEQFF.